This T cell receptor (beta chain) derives from a study of T cells after yellow fever vaccination. Across the study: Some fractions had low cell numbers, and these were prepared with SMART-Seq v4 Ultra Low Input. Study-wide results and caveats: Highly abundant clonotypes carried over from the bulk population could end up in FACS-sorted repertoires as contaminants.

Germline V gene data show CDR1 as SGHVS and CDR2 as FNYEAQ. The CDR3 extends over 13 amino acids. The V gene lost 4 bases and the J gene lost 4 bases, with 7 bases spanning the gap. TCR cDNA, made by 5'RACE template switching, carried an added universal primer site and UMIs. From the 5' RACE reads, TCRdb called clonotypes with MiXCR, one entry per CDR3 protein. The sample includes 200,000 to 300,000 distinct CDR3 sequences, over 10% seen only once; the top ten take 0.4% to 0.65%. Concerning this clonotype: Its antigen is unidentified.

This chain links TRBV7-6 with TRBJ2-2, with D unresolved. The sequence was obtained from a man aged 30-40 years who received the YFV17D yellow fever vaccine. The input for sequencing was CD4+ T cells sorted from PBMCs, taken 45 days after the yellow fever booster vaccination. CDR3 protein: CASSSILTGELFF. The CDR3 nucleotides read TGTGCCAGCAGCTCCATACTCACCGGGGAGCTGTTTTTT.